The 20 T cell receptor beta chains listed next were all sequenced from one sample in a study of blood T cell repertoires in COVID-19. Method: immunoSEQ multiplex PCR; TCRdb's copy keeps in-frame clones and lacks some. The sample consists of approximately 200,000 clones, 80% to 90% of them appearing once. Sequencing was performed on PBMCs or T cells enriched from blood (not recorded which). The source of these receptors is a woman aged 18-29 years in a cohort exposed to, infected with or recovered from COVID-19 (not recorded which).

The chain carries TRBV2 and TRBJ1-5, with D maybe TRBD1 (5 bases). Deletions cut 4 bases from V and 5 bases from J, with 9 bases between. Germline lookup yields CDR1 SNHLY and CDR2 FYNNEI. This CDR3 has 13 amino acids. The CDR3 DNA follows: TGTGCCAGCAGTGGGTCGGGGGATCAGCCCCAGCATTTT. It is translated as CASSGSGDQPQHF.

This clone was recorded at least ten times. V gene TRBV5-4 combines with J gene TRBJ2-2; 9 bases agree with TRBD1. With V trimmed by 2 bases and J by 4 bases, 6 bases remained unmatched. Looked up from germline, CDR1 is SGHNT and CDR2 is YYREEE (reference sequence). There are 16 residues in the CDR3. The CDR3 DNA sequence: TGTGCCAGCAGCTTATCCGGGACAGGGTCCACCGGGGAGCTGTTTTTT. Its translation is CASSLSGTGSTGELFF. Supplemented by reference TRBV5-4 and TRBJ2-2, the full variable domain reads ETGVTQSPTHLIKTRGQQVTLRCSSQSGHNTVSWYQQALGQGPQFIFQYYREEENGRGNFPPRFSGLQFPNYSSELNVNALELDDSALYLCASSLSGTGSTGELFFGEGSRLTVL.

The chain is built from TRBV24-1 and TRBJ2-2; 7 bases map to TRBD1. The CDR3 runs to 15 residues. Germline lookup yields CDR1 KGHDR and CDR2 SFDVKD. The V segment lost 7 bases and the J segment 4 bases; nucleotides outside the gene matches: 8. CDR3: CATRSGTETTGELFF. In nucleotides, the CDR3 is TGTGCCACCAGATCCGGGACAGAAACCACCGGGGAGCTGTTTTTT.

CDR3 bases: TGTGCCAGCAGTCGACTCGGTGGCTACACCTTC. This translates into CASSRLGGYTF. This chain uses TRBV28 with TRBJ1-2; D unresolved. This CDR3 region has 11 residues. CDR1 and CDR2 from the germline V gene are MDHEN and SYDVKM. Trimming took 5 bases from V and 7 from J, leaving 8 bases between them.

This clone occurred once. The rearrangement links TRBV18 to TRBJ1-2, with TRBD1 identical over 9 bases. V was pared by 0 bases and J by 8 bases, with 13 bases of the junction left unmatched. Germline lookup yields CDR1 KGHSH and CDR2 LQKENI. The CDR3 sequence is 17 residues long. The CDR3 spells CASSPPDRGVRIRGYTF. Written as DNA, the CDR3 is TGTGCCAGCTCACCACCCGACAGGGGGGTCCGGATTCGCGGCTACACCTTC.

The V gene is TRBV11-3, the J gene TRBJ1-2; TRBD1 agrees at 7 bases. Germline V gene data show CDR1 as SGHNT and CDR2 as YENEEA. The CDR3 consists of 13 residues. Trimming cost V 5 bases and J 3 bases; bases outside gene matches: 3. The CDR3 sequence: CASSLGQHYGYTF. As DNA, the CDR3 is TGTGCCAGCAGCCTGGGACAGCACTATGGCTACACCTTC.

The chain uses TRBV2 and TRBJ1-1; TRBD1 agrees at 10 bases. Trimming at V came to 9 bases and at J to 3 bases, leaving 13 bases not matched to a gene. Germline V gene lookup returns CDR1 SNHLY and CDR2 FYNNEI. The CDR3 contains 16 residues. The DNA of the CDR3 is TGTGCCAGTACCATACCGGGACAGGGGTTTCACACTGAAGCTTTCTTT. This translates into CASTIPGQGFHTEAFF.

This clone turned up a few times. V is TRBV5-1 and J is TRBJ2-7; 7 nucleotides line up with TRBD1. Trimming at V came to 4 bases and at J to 3 bases, leaving 4 bases not matched to a gene. CDR1 SGHRS and CDR2 YFSETQ come from the germline V gene. The CDR3 loop spans 13 amino acids. CDR3 region: CASSTTGNYEQYF. CDR3 sequence (DNA): TGCGCCAGCAGCACGACAGGGAACTACGAGCAGTACTTC.

The CDR3 region has the DNA TGTGCCACCTATCCCGGGACAGGACCTGAAAAACTGTTTTTT. This codes for CATYPGTGPEKLFF. The chain employs TRBV10-3 and TRBJ1-4, with TRBD1 matching 8 bases. The V segment lost 10 bases and the J segment 7 bases; nucleotides outside the gene matches: 11. The CDR3 has 14 residues. Germline-derived CDR1 and CDR2 are ENHRY and SYGVKD.

The chain couples TRBV27 to TRBJ2-5; 8 nucleotides align to TRBD2. This CDR3 is built from 15 residues. The junction had 7 bases not matched to a gene; V was cut back by 5 bases and J by 2 bases. Germline CDR1 reads MNHEY; CDR2 reads SMNVEV (reference sequence). CDR3 loop: CASSTGLGRQETQYF. The DNA of the CDR3 is TGTGCCAGCAGTACGGGACTAGGCCGGCAAGAGACCCAGTACTTC.

This clone was observed a handful of times. This chain connects TRBV6-1 to TRBJ1-1; no clear D. The CDR3 length is 15 residues. V was clipped by 3 bases and J by 11 bases, with 22 bases between them. Germline V gives CDR1 MNHNS, CDR2 SASEGT. CDR3 residues: CASSDNRGGPQGAFF. The CDR3, as DNA: TGTGCCAGCAGTGACAACCGGGGAGGCCCGCAAGGGGCTTTCTTT.

This clone turned up a few times. The CDR3 here is CASSVGTGKETQYF. The CDR3 DNA reads as TGTGCCAGCAGCGTCGGGACAGGGAAAGAGACCCAGTACTTC. This chain uses TRBV5-8 with TRBJ2-5, with 9 bases lining up with TRBD1. The V gene's germline CDR1 is SGHTS and CDR2 YDEGEE. With V trimmed by 4 bases and J by 3 bases, 4 bases remained unmatched. The CDR3 runs 14 residues.

This rearrangement joins TRBV11-2 to TRBJ2-3; 7 nucleotides line up with TRBD1. This CDR3 comprises 15 residues. The V gene end was trimmed by 6 bases and the J gene end by 2 bases; junction bases not matched to a gene: 8. Germline V gives CDR1 SGHAT, CDR2 FQNNGV. CDR3 in amino acids: CASRVGDRYTDTQYF. The CDR3 nucleotides read TGTGCCAGCAGGGTAGGGGACAGATACACAGATACGCAGTATTTT. Together with reference TRBV11-2 and TRBJ2-3, the CDR3 gives the full variable domain: EAGVAQSPRYKIIEKRQSVAFWCNPISGHATLYWYQQILGQGPKLLIQFQNNGVVDDSQLPKDRFSAERLKGVDSTLKIQPAKLEDSAVYLCASRVGDRYTDTQYFGPGTRLTVL.

The gene calls are TRBV2 and TRBJ2-7, with 8 nucleotides matching TRBD1. The length of the CDR3 is 15 residues. Germline CDR1 reads SNHLY; CDR2 reads FYNNEI. V dropped 7 bases and J dropped 3; count of bases not matched to a gene: 11. The CDR3 loop is CASNPWTGRGYEQYF. The DNA for the CDR3 is TGTGCCAGCAATCCCTGGACAGGGCGAGGCTACGAGCAGTACTTC.

DNA of the CDR3: TGTGCCAGCAGTGAACCAGCGGGAGCCTCCTACGAGCAGTACTTC. This translates into CASSEPAGASYEQYF. This chain links TRBV2 with TRBJ2-7; 8 bases are shared with TRBD2. The germline gives CDR1 SNHLY, CDR2 FYNNEI. V was clipped by 2 bases and J by 0 bases; unmatched bases: 3. CDR3 length: 15 amino acids.

CDR3 nucleotides: TGTGCCAGTAGTATTACTGGGACAGGGGCCTATAATTCACCCCTCCACTTT. This translates into CASSITGTGAYNSPLHF. V is TRBV19 and J is TRBJ1-6; 10 positions match TRBD1. The germline V gene has CDR1 LNHDA and CDR2 SQIVND (reference sequence). CDR3 length equals 17 residues. With 3 bases clipped from V and 2 bases from J, the junction kept 4 bases outside the gene matches.

The V call is TRBV28, the J call TRBJ1-3; D is perhaps TRBD1 (5 bases). The CDR3 extends over 13 amino acids. V was pared by 6 bases and J by 3 bases, with 9 bases between. Germline loops: CDR1 MDHEN, CDR2 SYDVKM. This chain's CDR3 is CASRLQGGNTIYF. As DNA, the CDR3 is TGTGCCAGCAGGCTCCAGGGTGGAAACACCATATATTTT.

V usage is TRBV19 and J usage is TRBJ2-5; TRBD2 aligns across 12 bases. Per the germline V gene, CDR1 is LNHDA and CDR2 is SQIVND (reference sequence). This CDR3 has 18 residues. V lost 3 bases to trimming and J lost 4 bases; unmatched junction nucleotides: 12. In nucleotides, the CDR3 is TGTGCCAGTAGTATTAAACTAGCGGGAGGACCGAAGGCAGAGACCCAGTACTTC. Its translation is CASSIKLAGGPKAETQYF.

V usage is TRBV9 and J usage is TRBJ2-5, with D perhaps matching TRBD1 (6 bases). Per germline, CDR1 SGDLS and CDR2 YYNGEE. CDR3 size: 14 residues. V was clipped by 3 bases and J by 5 bases, with 14 bases between them. The CDR3 DNA follows: TGTGCCAGCAGCGAGACACAGGGACCGGAGACCCAGTACTTC. This codes for CASSETQGPETQYF.

V gene TRBV4-1 combines with J gene TRBJ1-1; no firm D call. The ends were cut back, 6 bases at V and 0 bases at J, with 5 bases in the middle. The CDR3 is made up of 12 amino acids. CDR1 is MGHRA, CDR2 YSYEKL, per germline. Written as DNA, the CDR3 is TGCGCCAGCAGTCAGATGAACACTGAAGCTTTCTTT. Its translation: CASSQMNTEAFF.